The 28 T cell receptor beta chains presented below share a single source sample, sequenced in a study of shared clonotypes between healthy human individuals. TCRdb's table, derived via immunoSEQ multiplex PCR, lists solely in-frame clones and lacks some. This sample has 300,000 or so clones, with 74% found just once. The sequenced sample consisted of memory CD4+ T cells sorted from blood. Subset noted: CD45RA-negative fraction. These TCRs come from a man aged 25-45 years in good health.

In this sample, this clone turned up a few times. The rearrangement uses TRBV19 and TRBJ2-2, with D possibly being TRBD2 (6 bases). Germline CDR1 and CDR2: LNHDA and SQIVND (reference sequence). V lost 5 bases, J lost 2 bases, and 12 bases lay in between. The CDR3 has 15 residues. The CDR3 DNA reads TGTGCCAGTAGTCCTGGGACTTTAAACACCGGGGAGCTGTTTTTT. Translating gives CASSPGTLNTGELFF.

V and J are TRBV21-1 and TRBJ1-6; TRBD1, the D gene given by the table, was not confirmed from the DNA. TRBV21-1 has pseudogene status. This CDR3 has 18 amino acids. In nucleotides, the CDR3 is TGTGCCAGCAGCAAAGGCCCAGGGGGCGCGTCCTATAATTCACCCCTCCACTTT. This sequence encodes CASSKGPGGASYNSPLHF.

The chain combines TRBV11-2 with TRBJ2-7, with D possibly being TRBD2 (6 bases). The V and J ends lost 5 bases and 2 bases respectively, with 13 bases between them. The germline V gene encodes CDR1 SGHAT and CDR2 FQNNGV. CDR3 length: 14 residues. The CDR3 DNA follows: TGTGCCAGCAGCCCGGACCCGGGGGCCTACGAGCAGTACTTC. It codes for CASSPDPGAYEQYF.

The chain recombines TRBV29-1 with TRBJ1-2; D is unclear. Trimming left V 4 bases short and J 5 bases short, with 17 bases between. The CDR3 has 14 amino acids. The germline gives CDR1 SQVTM, CDR2 ANQGSEA. The DNA of the CDR3 is TGCAGCGTTGTCTTAGACTGGGGTTCGTATGGCTACACCTTC. Protein product: CSVVLDWGSYGYTF.

The J gene is TRBJ2-2, the V gene TRBV5-7, with 7 bases aligning to TRBD2. TRBV5-7 is reported as an ORF; its role is uncertain. The CDR3 has 16 residues. V lost 4 bases, J lost 7 bases, and 13 bases stayed unmatched. The CDR3 here is CASSIRKTSLGGELFF. For the CDR3, the DNA is TGTGCCAGCAGCATCCGGAAGACTAGCCTCGGCGGGGAGCTGTTTTTT.

The genes are TRBV20-1 and TRBJ1-1; D not certain. The V and J ends lost 4 bases and 3 bases respectively, with 6 bases between them. This CDR3 is 11 amino acids long. The germline V gene has CDR1 DFQATT and CDR2 SNEGSKA (reference sequence). The DNA for the CDR3 is TGCAGTGCTATTATATACACTGAAGCTTTCTTT. Its protein product is CSAIIYTEAFF.

The chain links TRBV5-5 to TRBJ2-2; no clear D gene. Germline V lookup: CDR1 SGHKS, CDR2 YYEKEE (reference sequence). This CDR3 contains 17 residues. V lost 3 bases and J lost 4, with 19 bases in between. The CDR3 region has the DNA TGTGCCAGCAGCTGGGTTGCCCTCTCGAGTAGCACCGGGGAGCTGTTTTTT. It specifies CASSWVALSSSTGELFF.

This sequence joins TRBV4-1 and TRBJ1-5; 7 nucleotides align to TRBD1. The ends lost 5 bases at V and 3 bases at J; junction bases unmatched: 4. The germline V gene encodes CDR1 MGHRA and CDR2 YSYEKL. The CDR3 sequence is 14 residues long. CDR3 sequence: CASSDTGDNQPQHF. The CDR3 nucleotides are TGCGCCAGCAGCGACACAGGGGACAATCAGCCCCAGCATTTT.

V is TRBV30 and J is TRBJ2-1; unclear D gene. Trimming pared 4 bases from V and 9 bases from J, leaving 10 bases between. This CDR3 has 11 amino acids. The germline gives CDR1 GTSNPN, CDR2 SVGIG (reference sequence). The CDR3 spells CAWTLASEQFF. CDR3 bases: TGTGCCTGGACCTTAGCATCTGAGCAGTTCTTC. Together with reference TRBV30 and TRBJ2-1, the CDR3 gives the full variable domain: SQTIHQWPATLVQPVGSPLSLECTVEGTSNPNLYWYRQAAGRGLQLLFYSVGIGQISSEVPQNLSASRPQDRQFILSSKKLLLSDSGFYLCAWTLASEQFFGPGTRLTVL.

The chain carries TRBV6-5 and TRBJ1-2; maybe TRBD1 (6 bases). CDR1 is MNHEY and CDR2 is SVGAGI in the germline V gene. The CDR3 length is 13 residues. The V end lost 7 bases, the J end lost 2 bases, and 11 bases lay between the germline ends. CDR3 DNA: TGTGCCAGCAAGCCGGACAGCAACTATGGCTACACCTTC. It is translated as CASKPDSNYGYTF.

The V call is TRBV5-6, the J call TRBJ2-7; TRBD2 matches at 7 bases. This CDR3 contains 14 residues. Germline CDR1 reads SGHDT; CDR2 reads YYEEEE. J was trimmed by 6 bases and V by 6 bases; bases with no gene match: 12. CDR3: CASTLGGGEGEQYF. DNA of the CDR3: TGTGCCAGCACACTCGGCGGGGGAGAGGGCGAGCAGTACTTC.

This chain joins TRBV15 and TRBJ1-3, with 9 bases that match TRBD1. Trimming took 4 bases from V and 0 from J; bases not matched to a gene: 1. The CDR3 has 15 amino acids. The V gene's germline CDR1 is LNHNV and CDR2 YYDKDF (reference sequence). CDR3 protein: CATSKTGGSGNTIYF. Here the CDR3 DNA reads TGTGCCACCAGCAAGACAGGGGGCTCTGGAAACACCATATATTTT.

The chain couples TRBV7-2 to TRBJ2-1; 7 nucleotides align to TRBD2. The CDR3 totals 16 residues. With 5 bases clipped from V and 6 bases from J, the junction kept 13 bases outside the gene matches. Germline V gene sequence: CDR1 SGHTA, CDR2 FQGNSA. The CDR3 is CASSPGPSGRINEQFF. In nucleotides, the CDR3 is TGTGCCAGCAGCCCTGGGCCTAGCGGACGCATCAATGAGCAGTTCTTC. Using reference TRBV7-2 and TRBJ2-1 for the parts outside the CDR3, the full variable domain is GAGVSQSPSNKVTEKGKDVELRCDPISGHTALYWYRQSLGQGLEFLIYFQGNSAPDKSGLPSDRFSAERTGGSVSTLTIQRTQQEDSAVYLCASSPGPSGRINEQFFGPGTRLTVL.

The rearrangement joins TRBV30 to TRBJ1-1; D unclear. CDR3 length: 12 amino acids. Trimming cost V 3 bases and J 6 bases, with 11 bases left between them. CDR1 is GTSNPN, CDR2 SVGIG, per germline (reference sequence). The CDR3 DNA is TGTGCCTGGAGGGACGGGATAGCTGAAGCTTTCTTT. Amino acids: CAWRDGIAEAFF.

The chain is built from TRBV28 and TRBJ1-2; no clear D gene. This CDR3 spans 14 amino acids. CDR1 and CDR2 from the germline V gene are MDHEN and SYDVKM. Trimming shortened V by 4 bases and J by 10 bases, and 19 bases separated the two germline ends. CDR3 region: CASSSVGPLFIYTF. CDR3 nucleotide sequence: TGTGCCAGCAGTTCAGTAGGGCCCCTGTTTATCTACACCTTC.

Only a few counts were recorded for this clone. The genes are TRBV5-4 and TRBJ2-2; D gene ambiguous. This CDR3 is 12 amino acids long. Trimming left V 3 bases short and J 7 bases short, with 7 bases between. CDR1 and CDR2 (germline): SGHNT, YYREEE (reference sequence). The CDR3 protein is CASSSWYGELFF. CDR3 nucleotides: TGTGCCAGCAGCTCCTGGTACGGGGAGCTGTTTTTT.

The rearrangement uses TRBV6-6 and TRBJ1-2; the D is unclear. Germline V gene lookup returns CDR1 MNHNY and CDR2 SVGAGI (reference sequence). Trimming took 5 bases from V and 2 from J, leaving 15 bases between them. The CDR3 contains 15 residues. In DNA, the CDR3 is TGTGCCAGCAGTGGTCCGGGGAAGGACAACTATGGCTACACCTTC. It yields the protein CASSGPGKDNYGYTF.

J is TRBJ1-1 and V is TRBV2; 7 bases are shared with TRBD1. The CDR3 totals 12 residues. Germline-derived CDR1 and CDR2 are SNHLY and FYNNEI. CDR3 loop: CACGQENTEAFF. CDR3 DNA sequence: TGTGCGTGTGGACAGGAGAACACTGAAGCTTTCTTT. Filled out from reference TRBV2 and TRBJ1-1, the complete variable domain reads EPEVTQTPSHQVTQMGQEVILRCVPISNHLYFYWYRQILGQKVEFLVSFYNNEISEKSEIFDDQFSVERPDGSNFTLKIRSTKLEDSAMYFCACGQENTEAFFGQGTRLTVV.

This clone showed up many times. The DNA for the CDR3 is TGCGCCAGCAGCCAAGTAGAGTCAGGGATACGGCAGCCCCAGCATTTT. This encodes CASSQVESGIRQPQHF. This chain links TRBV4-1 with TRBJ1-5; D might be TRBD1 (5 bases). This CDR3 contains 16 residues. The germline CDR1 and CDR2 sequences are MGHRA and YSYEKL. Trimming cost V 1 base and J 7 bases, with 17 bases left between them.

The chain joins TRBV2 to TRBJ1-2; D is possibly TRBD1 (5 bases). The V end was cut by 2 bases, the J end by 2 bases, with 6 bases between. The CDR3 is 13 residues long. Germline assignment: CDR1 SNHLY and CDR2 FYNNEI. CDR3 in DNA: TGTGCCAGCAGTGAATCAGGGAACTATGGCTACACCTTC. Amino acids: CASSESGNYGYTF.

This clone has a count of ten or more. The chain couples TRBV30 to TRBJ1-3, with D possibly matching TRBD1 (6 bases). The germline gives CDR1 GTSNPN, CDR2 SVGIG (reference sequence). The CDR3 totals 17 residues. The ends were cut back, 5 bases at V and 3 bases at J, with 23 bases in the middle. The CDR3 region has the DNA TGTGCCTGGCGTACGATAGCGGGGGGCACGGATGGAAACACCATATATTTT. Translating it yields CAWRTIAGGTDGNTIYF. Filled out from reference TRBV30 and TRBJ1-3, the complete variable domain reads SQTIHQWPATLVQPVGSPLSLECTVEGTSNPNLYWYRQAAGRGLQLLFYSVGIGQISSEVPQNLSASRPQDRQFILSSKKLLLSDSGFYLCAWRTIAGGTDGNTIYFGEGSWLTVV.

The genes are TRBV4-1 and TRBJ2-3; TRBD2 agrees at 8 bases. The V gene end was trimmed by 2 bases and the J gene end by 0 bases; junction bases not matched to a gene: 7. Germline V CDR1 and CDR2: MGHRA, YSYEKL. The CDR3 extends over 17 amino acids. The CDR3 DNA sequence: TGCGCCAGCAGCCAAAACGCGGGAGGAGGAAGCACAGATACGCAGTATTTT. Translation gives CASSQNAGGGSTDTQYF.

This clone has a single count. The chain has TRBV2 and TRBJ2-1; possible D gene TRBD2, 6 bases. V lost 5 bases and J lost 4, with 9 bases in between. Germline V gives CDR1 SNHLY, CDR2 FYNNEI. This CDR3 is built from 13 residues. The CDR3 sequence is CASSLAQYNEQFF. Here the CDR3 DNA reads TGTGCCAGCAGTCTAGCGCAATACAATGAGCAGTTCTTC.

Only one count was recorded for this clone. The chain carries TRBV2 and TRBJ1-6; 10 positions match TRBD1. Germline V gene lookup returns CDR1 SNHLY and CDR2 FYNNEI. The CDR3 sequence is 15 residues long. V was pared by 7 bases and J by 9 bases, with 9 bases of the junction left unmatched. The CDR3 DNA sequence: TGTGCCAGCATTCCGCGTCGACAGGGGGCTTCACCCCTCCACTTT. Translation gives CASIPRRQGASPLHF.

The count of this clone is one. The chain employs TRBV20-1 and TRBJ1-4; D possibly corresponds to TRBD1 (5 bases). The CDR3 totals 11 residues. V was trimmed by 3 bases and J by 15 bases, leaving 14 bases between them. Germline V CDR1 and CDR2: DFQATT, SNEGSKA (reference sequence). The CDR3 here is CSASVQGVLFF. The CDR3 DNA reads as TGCAGTGCTAGCGTCCAGGGCGTCTTGTTTTTT.

The chain combines TRBV7-9 with TRBJ2-2, with D possibly TRBD2 on 5 matching bases. Germline values: CDR1 SEHNR, CDR2 FQNEAQ (reference sequence). V was shortened by 3 bases and J by 6 bases, with 8 bases between the two germline ends. The CDR3 has 13 amino acids. In DNA form, the CDR3 reads TGTGCCAGCAGCTTTGAGGAGGCCGGGGAGCTGTTTTTT. It specifies CASSFEEAGELFF.

J is TRBJ1-5 and V is TRBV6-4; 7 bases are a match to TRBD1. The CDR3 has 15 residues. Germline loops: CDR1 MRHNA, CDR2 SNTAGT. Trimming removed 1 base from V and 7 bases from J; junction bases left unmatched: 7. The CDR3 region is CASSDLTGAFQPQHF. Here the CDR3 DNA reads TGTGCCAGCAGTGACTTAACAGGGGCATTCCAGCCCCAGCATTTT.

The chain carries TRBV5-5 and TRBJ2-1; unclear D gene. Germline lookup yields CDR1 SGHKS and CDR2 YYEKEE (reference sequence). CDR3 length: 12 amino acids. V gave up 5 bases and J gave up 10 bases, with 13 bases separating them. DNA of the CDR3: TGTGCCAGCAGATTCTCCGGCGGCGAGCAGTTCTTC. This translates into CASRFSGGEQFF.